The clone carrying this T cell receptor (beta chain) was observed at least ten times. Its target is unknown. CDR1 and CDR2 from the germline V gene are SGHTA and FQGNSA. Trimming cost V 5 bases and J 9 bases; bases outside gene matches: 8. The CDR3 consists of 15 residues. The entry originates in a study of T cell repertoires in cytomegalovirus infection. Study at large: CMV infection and matching HLA type were both indicated by public TCR beta signatures. Study outcomes and limitations: CMV-specific TCR beta clonotypes restricted by HLA-C dominated the ex vivo response. Identification of carriers of CMV plus the relevant HLA was performed using cumulative public TCR beta family frequency.

TCRdb independently ran MiXCR on the reads; one entry per CDR3 protein. The top ten clones hold roughly 45% of a sample with some 240,000 distinct CDR3 sequences, about a sixth of them seen once. V usage is TRBV7-2 and J usage is TRBJ2-4, with TRBD2 matching 12 bases. Input material: CD8+ T cells from PBMCs. This sequence originates from a human donor in good health (CMV status not recorded). Some clones in this sample may be carry-over from other donors' samples. CDR3 DNA sequence: TGTGCCAGCAGCCCTGGGACTAGCGGGTCGGGCATTCAGTACTTC. It specifies CASSPGTSGSGIQYF.